Below are 29 T cell receptor beta chains sequenced from a single sample in a study of vaccination effects on CD4 cells after COVID-19. Expansion with viral peptide pools was applied to antigen-specific CD4+ T cells by the ViraFEST assay prior to sequencing. After less than 11 days in culture, the CD4+ T cells were isolated. Data came from immunoSEQ multiplex PCR; TCRdb stores just in-frame clones and leaves some out. The sample lists around 54,000 clones, over 75% occurring once. These receptors have no known antigen. Sequenced material: CD4+ T cells from PBMCs cultured with HCoV-229E spike peptides, taken before COVID-19 vaccination. These receptors came from a human donor who received a COVID-19 vaccine.

The chain is built from TRBV12-3 or TRBV12-4 and TRBJ1-3; D unresolved. The CDR3 is 12 amino acids. Trimming shortened V by 6 bases and J by 7 bases, and 10 bases separated the two germline ends. The CDR3 sequence is CASSPIVNTIYF. In nucleotides, the CDR3 is TGTGCCAGCAGCCCTATCGTCAACACCATATATTTT.

V and J are TRBV6-6 and TRBJ1-5, with D unclear. There are 13 residues in the CDR3. Germline V lookup: CDR1 MNHNY, CDR2 SVGAGI (reference sequence). The germline V and J ends were trimmed by 10 bases and 7 bases, with 17 bases remaining between them. Written as DNA, the CDR3 is TGTGCCACCTTTAGAGGGCCGGGACAGCCCCAGCATTTT. Its protein product is CATFRGPGQPQHF.

Only a few counts were recorded for this clone. The CDR3 coding sequence is TGCGCCAGCAGCTTTAGTGCCGGGGGGGTCCCTGAAGCTTTCTTT. Residues: CASSFSAGGVPEAFF. The chain is built from TRBV5-1 and TRBJ1-1, with D perhaps matching TRBD1 (5 bases). This CDR3 is built from 15 residues. The germline CDR1 and CDR2 sequences are SGHRS and YFSETQ. Between the trimmed V and J ends, which lost 2 bases and 6 bases, there was a span of 17 bases.

V gene TRBV5-1 combines with J gene TRBJ2-1; TRBD1 matches at 10 bases. V shed 6 bases and J 5 bases; nucleotides not matched to a gene: 5. From germline, CDR1 is SGHRS and CDR2 YFSETQ. The CDR3 spans 14 residues. This CDR3 reads CASTPGTGDNEQFF. In nucleotides, the CDR3 is TGCGCCAGCACCCCCGGGACAGGGGACAATGAGCAGTTCTTC.

The V gene is TRBV6-5, the J gene TRBJ2-1, with 9 bases identical to TRBD1. CDR1 MNHEY and CDR2 SVGAGI come from the germline V gene. With V trimmed by 6 bases and J by 9 bases, 9 bases remained unmatched. CDR3 length: 14 residues. As DNA, the CDR3 is TGTGCCAGCAGACCAACAGGGGGCTTATTTGAGCAGTTCTTC. As protein: CASRPTGGLFEQFF.

The chain couples TRBV30 to TRBJ1-2, with 8 nucleotides matching TRBD1. Looked up from germline, CDR1 is GTSNPN and CDR2 is SVGIG (reference sequence). With V trimmed by 3 bases and J by 8 bases, 11 bases remained unmatched. The CDR3 runs to 14 residues. The CDR3 DNA is TGTGCCTGGAGGATCGACAGGGGAATAGGAGGCTACACCTTC. This sequence encodes CAWRIDRGIGGYTF.

This chain links TRBV9 with TRBJ2-2, with 9 bases that match TRBD2. The CDR3 is 18 residues long. Trimming removed 4 bases from V and 3 bases from J; junction bases left unmatched: 13. Per the germline V gene, CDR1 is SGDLS and CDR2 is YYNGEE. CDR3 in amino acids: CASSPVVIAGADTGELFF. Here the CDR3 DNA reads TGTGCCAGCAGCCCAGTGGTAATAGCGGGGGCCGACACCGGGGAGCTGTTTTTT.

This clone came up a few times. J is TRBJ1-2 and V is TRBV7-3, with unresolved D. Trimming cost V 4 bases and J 7 bases, with 13 bases left between them. This CDR3 region has 13 residues. The germline V gene has CDR1 SGHTA and CDR2 FQGTGA. The CDR3 DNA follows: TGTGCCAGCAGCTCCCGGGATGTTGGTGGCTACACCTTC. Its protein product is CASSSRDVGGYTF.

The gene calls are TRBV4-1 and TRBJ2-6; D remains unclear. CDR3 length: 20 residues. V gave up 1 base and J gave up 0 bases, with 19 bases separating them. The V gene's germline CDR1 is MGHRA and CDR2 YSYEKL. CDR3 amino acids: CASSQGHVAATSSGANVLTF. CDR3 coding DNA: TGCGCCAGCAGCCAAGGGCACGTTGCAGCGACCTCCTCTGGGGCCAACGTCCTGACTTTC.

The chain joins TRBV7-2 to TRBJ2-3; D is unresolved. V gave up 1 base and J gave up 7 bases, with 9 bases separating them. The CDR3 runs 13 residues. Germline-derived CDR1 and CDR2 are SGHTA and FQGNSA. As DNA, the CDR3 is TGTGCCAGCAGCTTAGTCGCGGCGAATACGCAGTATTTT. Translated, it gives CASSLVAANTQYF.

The chain uses TRBV18 and TRBJ2-3, with 11 bases matching TRBD2. V lost 2 bases, J lost 1 base, and 5 bases stayed unmatched. The CDR3 consists of 17 residues. The germline V gene encodes CDR1 KGHSH and CDR2 LQKENI. CDR3 DNA: TGTGCCAGCTCACCATCGACTAGCGGGGCCCGCACAGATACGCAGTATTTT. Amino acid sequence: CASSPSTSGARTDTQYF. Complete variable domain (other parts from reference TRBV18 and TRBJ2-3): NAGVMQNPRHLVRRRGQEARLRCSPMKGHSHVYWYRQLPEEGLKFMVYLQKENIIDESGMPKERFSAEFPKEGPSILRIQQVVRGDSAAYFCASSPSTSGARTDTQYFGPGTRLTVL.

This chain uses TRBV9 with TRBJ1-2; no firm D call. Germline CDR1 is SGDLS and CDR2 is YYNGEE. The CDR3 is 14 residues long. The ends were cut back, 4 bases at V and 8 bases at J, with 18 bases in the middle. The CDR3 protein is CASSRVGQFMGYTF. The CDR3, as DNA: TGTGCCAGCAGCAGGGTCGGTCAGTTCATGGGCTACACCTTC.

The gene calls are TRBV20-1 and TRBJ2-5; 14 bases fit TRBD2. The CDR3 is 17 residues long. Germline V gene data show CDR1 as DFQATT and CDR2 as SNEGSKA (reference sequence). The trim removed 3 bases at V and 4 bases at J, leaving 10 bases unmatched. CDR3 amino acids: CSASNLRTSGGRETQYF. In nucleotides, the CDR3 is TGCAGTGCTAGTAACCTTAGGACTAGCGGGGGGAGAGAGACCCAGTACTTC.

V usage is TRBV12-3 or TRBV12-4 and J usage is TRBJ2-6; D gene uncertain. V lost 3 bases to trimming and J lost 4 bases, with 4 bases between them. The CDR3 consists of 13 residues. CDR3: CASSFAGANVLTF. The DNA of the CDR3 is TGTGCCAGCAGTTTCGCAGGGGCCAACGTCCTGACTTTC.

V and J are TRBV2 and TRBJ2-7; 9 bases match TRBD2. This CDR3 has 13 residues. J lost 3 bases, V lost 8 bases, and 5 bases had no gene match. Germline CDR1 is SNHLY and CDR2 is FYNNEI. CDR3 residues: CASGAGGDYEQYV. Here the CDR3 DNA reads TGTGCCAGCGGAGCGGGGGGCGACTACGAGCAGTACGTC.

This chain joins TRBV2 and TRBJ1-1, with D possibly matching TRBD1 (6 bases). CDR3 length equals 15 residues. V was shortened by 5 bases and J by 11 bases, with 24 bases between the two germline ends. Germline values: CDR1 SNHLY, CDR2 FYNNEI. CDR3 nucleotide sequence: TGTGCCAGCAGTTCCTCATTGGGGGCCGTTTATGCGGCTTTCTTT. It is translated as CASSSSLGAVYAAFF.

The V gene is TRBV7-2, the J gene TRBJ2-7; either TRBD1 or TRBD2 may fit D (5 bases each). Germline CDR1 and CDR2: SGHTA and FQGNSA. V lost 2 bases and J lost 1, with 9 bases in between. This CDR3 region has 14 residues. This chain's CDR3 is CASSLRGASYEQYV. The CDR3 bases are TGTGCCAGCAGCTTACGAGGGGCGTCCTACGAGCAGTACGTC.

The V and J genes are TRBV2 and TRBJ2-5; no definite D call. V dropped 2 bases and J dropped 9 bases, with 10 bases sitting between them. This CDR3 comprises 12 residues. In germline, CDR1 is SNHLY, CDR2 FYNNEI. CDR3 sequence reads: CASSEYFAAQYF. CDR3 sequence (DNA): TGTGCCAGCAGTGAATACTTCGCGGCCCAGTACTTC.

J is TRBJ2-5 and V is TRBV19; 9 bases line up with TRBD1. Looked up from germline, CDR1 is LNHDA and CDR2 is SQIVND (reference sequence). The CDR3 is made up of 14 amino acids. V lost 5 bases to trimming and J lost 4 bases; unmatched junction nucleotides: 5. In DNA form, the CDR3 reads TGTGCCAGTAGTGTACAGGGGGCAGGAGAGACCCAGTACTTC. This sequence encodes CASSVQGAGETQYF.

This chain uses TRBV7-2 with TRBJ1-1, with D maybe TRBD1 (5 bases). The CDR3 is made up of 14 amino acids. Trimming took 3 bases from V and 6 from J, leaving 14 bases between them. In germline, CDR1 is SGHTA, CDR2 FQGNSA. The CDR3 sequence: CASSLGGTAPEAFF. For the CDR3, the DNA is TGTGCCAGCAGCTTGGGCGGGACGGCCCCTGAAGCTTTCTTT.

The CDR3 nucleotides are TGTGCCAGCAGTCAACATAGTGCTCTAACTAATGAAAAACTGTTTTTT. Amino acids: CASSQHSALTNEKLFF. The gene calls are TRBV27 and TRBJ1-4; D unresolved. V was cut by 5 bases and J by 1 base, with 14 bases left in between. The CDR3 loop spans 16 amino acids. Germline V gene data show CDR1 as MNHEY and CDR2 as SMNVEV (reference sequence).

The genes are TRBV29-1 and TRBJ2-5, with D perhaps matching TRBD1 (6 bases). CDR1 and CDR2 from the germline V gene are SQVTM and ANQGSEA. This CDR3 is 13 amino acids long. V dropped 6 bases and J dropped 1 base, with 12 bases sitting between them. CDR3 sequence: CSVTRGSQETQYF. The CDR3 nucleotides are TGCAGCGTCACCAGGGGCTCCCAAGAGACCCAGTACTTC.

This clone was seen only once. J is TRBJ2-7 and V is TRBV2, with TRBD1 identical over 8 bases. The junction had 10 bases not matched to a gene; V was cut back by 6 bases and J by 6 bases. Germline CDR1 SNHLY, CDR2 FYNNEI. This CDR3 is built from 14 residues. CDR3 nucleotide sequence: TGTGCCAGCAGAGAATCCGGGACAGGCTCCGAGCAGTACGTC. Its protein is CASRESGTGSEQYV.

This rearrangement joins TRBV6-5 to TRBJ2-5; D uncertain. V lost 6 bases and J lost 5, with 19 bases in between. CDR3 length equals 15 residues. Germline loops: CDR1 MNHEY, CDR2 SVGAGI. The DNA of the CDR3 is TGTGCCAGCAGCTGGGCGTTAGGCCCCCGGGAGACCCAGTACTTC. It translates to CASSWALGPRETQYF.

J is TRBJ2-1 and V is TRBV29-1; 7 bases are shared with TRBD1. CDR3 length: 15 amino acids. The ends lost 7 bases at V and 0 bases at J; junction bases unmatched: 9. CDR1 SQVTM and CDR2 ANQGSEA come from the germline V gene. The CDR3 reads CSANRGQFSYNEQFF. CDR3 coding DNA: TGCAGCGCTAATAGGGGGCAATTCTCCTACAATGAGCAGTTCTTC.

The chain combines TRBV2 with TRBJ1-1; D might be TRBD1 (5 bases). Trimming shortened V by 3 bases and J by 6 bases, and 11 bases separated the two germline ends. The CDR3 has 13 amino acids. The germline V gene encodes CDR1 SNHLY and CDR2 FYNNEI. The CDR3 spells CASSDLGEAEAFF. As DNA, the CDR3 is TGTGCCAGCAGTGATCTGGGGGAGGCTGAAGCTTTCTTT.

The chain uses TRBV29-1 and TRBJ2-3; 8 nucleotides match TRBD2. This CDR3 contains 10 residues. Trimming removed 8 bases from V and 10 bases from J; junction bases left unmatched: 5. Germline lookup yields CDR1 SQVTM and CDR2 ANQGSEA. The CDR3 loop is CSSDGGAQYF. DNA of the CDR3: TGCAGCTCGGACGGGGGGGCGCAGTATTTT.

The V and J genes are TRBV5-1 and TRBJ2-6; a weak D match, TRBD2 (6 bases). The V gene lost 1 base and the J gene lost 1 base, with 15 bases spanning the gap. The CDR3 length is 18 residues. Germline CDR1 reads SGHRS; CDR2 reads YFSETQ. Here the CDR3 reads CASSLWDFGNSGANVLTF. The CDR3 coding sequence is TGCGCCAGCAGCTTGTGGGACTTCGGAAATTCTGGGGCCAACGTCCTGACTTTC.

V gene TRBV4-1 combines with J gene TRBJ2-3; weak D call: TRBD1 (5 bases). CDR1 is MGHRA and CDR2 is YSYEKL in the germline V gene. The CDR3 covers 15 residues. V gave up 1 base and J gave up 4 bases, with 12 bases separating them. In DNA, the CDR3 is TGCGCCAGCAGCCAAGTGTTCAGGGCCTCAGATACGCAGTATTTT. Its translation: CASSQVFRASDTQYF.